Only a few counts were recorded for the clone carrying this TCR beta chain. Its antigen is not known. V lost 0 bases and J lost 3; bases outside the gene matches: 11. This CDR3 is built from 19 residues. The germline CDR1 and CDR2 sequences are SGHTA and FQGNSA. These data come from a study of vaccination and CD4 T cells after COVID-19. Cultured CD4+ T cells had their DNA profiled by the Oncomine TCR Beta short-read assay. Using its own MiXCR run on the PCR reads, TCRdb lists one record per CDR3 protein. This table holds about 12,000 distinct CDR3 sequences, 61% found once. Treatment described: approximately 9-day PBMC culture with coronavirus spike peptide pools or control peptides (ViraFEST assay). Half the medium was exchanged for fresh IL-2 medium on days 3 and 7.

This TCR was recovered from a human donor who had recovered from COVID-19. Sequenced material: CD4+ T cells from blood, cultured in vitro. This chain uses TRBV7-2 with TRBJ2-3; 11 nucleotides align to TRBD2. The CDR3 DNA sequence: TGTGCCAGCAGCTTAGCGCGCGGTAGCGGGAGGGTTAGGACAGATACGCAGTATTTT. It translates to CASSLARGSGRVRTDTQYF.